The source of this TCR beta chain is a study of shared clonotypes between healthy human individuals. Looking at the study overall: Donors had three CD4 naive, three CD4 memory, two CD8 naive and one CD8 memory plate apiece.

Deep was the level used in running the assay. Authors' processing steps: Filtering differed since immunoSEQ provided only junctions, with no quality scores. TCRdb's copy holds only in-frame clones and misses some; the assay was immunoSEQ multiplex PCR. D and trimming come from the DNA, and the V and J calls and clone size come from that table. The profile covers millions of clones, with 95% appearing a single time and 0.1% to 0.15% taken by the ten largest. The receptor was isolated from a man aged 18 to 29 in good health. Sequencing was performed on naive CD4+ T cells sorted from blood. The subset: CD45RA+ positively selected.

CDR3 DNA: TGTGCCAGCAGGACAAGCTCTGGAAACACCATATATTTT. As protein: CASRTSSGNTIYF. The chain links TRBV6-5 to TRBJ1-3; D uncertain. The CDR3 sequence is 13 residues long. Trimming took off 6 bases at V and 0 bases at J, with 6 bases between the two ends. Germline CDR1 MNHEY, CDR2 SVGAGI.